Listed here are 27 T cell receptor beta chains from one sample, sequenced in a study of blood T cell repertoires in COVID-19. The method was immunoSEQ multiplex PCR; TCRdb's version includes in-frame clones alone and lacks a portion of them. This repertoire shows roughly 290,000 clones, 80% to 85% found once; its top ten account for roughly 14%. The source material was peripheral blood. Every receptor here comes from a person aged 70 to 85 with COVID-19, enrolled during active disease.

V is TRBV20-1 and J is TRBJ2-3; TRBD2 is a possible D gene (6 bases). From germline, CDR1 is DFQATT and CDR2 SNEGSKA (reference sequence). CDR3 length equals 10 residues. The CDR3 sequence is CRGGPHTQYF. As DNA, the CDR3 is TGCAGAGGAGGGCCACATACGCAGTATTTT.

The gene calls are TRBV5-1 and TRBJ2-1; D uncertain. Germline CDR1 SGHRS, CDR2 YFSETQ. V lost 1 base and J lost 10, with 12 bases in between. This CDR3 comprises 13 residues. In DNA, the CDR3 is TGCGCCAGCAGCTTGTATGATTCGCGAGAGCAGTTCTTC. Encoded protein: CASSLYDSREQFF.

The chain has TRBV7-3 and TRBJ2-1; 12 nucleotides agree with TRBD2. The junction had 4 bases not matched to a gene; V was cut back by 5 bases and J by 8 bases. This CDR3 is built from 14 residues. Germline V gene sequence: CDR1 SGHTA, CDR2 FQGTGA. The CDR3 sequence is CASSRLAGAHEQFF. CDR3 DNA sequence: TGTGCCAGCAGCCGACTAGCGGGAGCACATGAGCAGTTCTTC.

This rearrangement joins TRBV2 to TRBJ2-1; 8 bases map to TRBD2. The ends lost 2 bases at V and 10 bases at J; junction bases unmatched: 7. Germline assignment: CDR1 SNHLY and CDR2 FYNNEI. CDR3 length: 14 amino acids. Here the CDR3 reads CASSETLADREQFF. Written as DNA, the CDR3 is TGTGCCAGCAGTGAAACACTAGCGGACCGAGAGCAGTTCTTC.

This clone was seen once. V is TRBV3-1 (or the pseudogene TRBV3-2) and J is TRBJ1-1; maybe TRBD1 (5 bases). V was shortened by 6 bases and J by 4 bases, with 15 bases between the two germline ends. From germline, CDR1 is LGHDT and CDR2 YNNKEL (reference sequence). The CDR3 is made up of 14 amino acids. As DNA, the CDR3 is TGTGCCAGCAGTCCCCGCGGGGGTGGCACTGAAGCTTTCTTT. The encoded protein is CASSPRGGGTEAFF.

The V and J genes are TRBV7-2 and TRBJ2-7; TRBD2 matches 11 bases. V trimming: 8 bases; J trimming: 0 bases; junction bases outside the gene matches: 6. The germline V gene encodes CDR1 SGHTA and CDR2 FQGNSA. The CDR3 has 15 amino acids. The CDR3 coding sequence is TGTGCCAGCCGTTTAGCGGGGGGGCCCTCCTACGAGCAGTACTTC. Residues: CASRLAGGPSYEQYF.

The chain has TRBV6-2 or TRBV6-3 and TRBJ2-3; unclear D gene. Germline values: CDR1 MNHEY, CDR2 SVGEGT. Trimming removed 2 bases at V and 0 bases at J, with 15 bases between. This CDR3 has 17 amino acids. The CDR3 nucleotides are TGTGCCAGCAGTTACAGTGGCCCAGGATCTAGCACAGATACGCAGTATTTT. This gives the protein CASSYSGPGSSTDTQYF.

The chain employs TRBV7-8 and TRBJ2-5; 7 positions match TRBD1. V lost 4 bases to trimming and J lost 6 bases; unmatched junction nucleotides: 17. This CDR3 has 17 amino acids. Germline loops: CDR1 SGHVS, CDR2 FQNEAQ. The chain's CDR3 is CASSSKGGLQGFKTQYF. The DNA of the CDR3 is TGTGCCAGCAGCTCTAAAGGGGGCCTACAGGGGTTCAAGACCCAGTACTTC.

The rearrangement links TRBV12-3 or TRBV12-4 to TRBJ1-1, with no clear D. Trimming removed 9 bases at V and 3 bases at J, with 14 bases between. The CDR3 is made up of 13 amino acids. Here the CDR3 DNA reads TGTGCCAGTTATTTTAGCGGGGACACTGAAGCTTTCTTT. It is translated as CASYFSGDTEAFF.

This clone was seen a few times. CDR3 in DNA: TGTGCCAGCAGTGTTAGAGCGGGAGGTGTCGAGCAGTACTTC. Residues: CASSVRAGGVEQYF. The gene calls are TRBV2 and TRBJ2-7; 9 nucleotides align to TRBD2. The CDR3 consists of 14 residues. Germline assignment: CDR1 SNHLY and CDR2 FYNNEI. V trimming: 4 bases; J trimming: 6 bases; junction bases outside the gene matches: 7. The full variable domain, with the rest looked up from reference TRBV2 and TRBJ2-7, is EPEVTQTPSHQVTQMGQEVILRCVPISNHLYFYWYRQILGQKVEFLVSFYNNEISEKSEIFDDQFSVERPDGSNFTLKIRSTKLEDSAMYFCASSVRAGGVEQYFGPGTRLTVT.

This chain connects TRBV5-6 to TRBJ2-6, with 7 bases lining up with TRBD1. Germline trimming cut 0 bases from V and 2 bases from J; bases unmatched to any gene: 8. In germline, CDR1 is SGHDT, CDR2 YYEEEE. The CDR3 contains 18 residues. The CDR3 DNA reads as TGTGCCAGCAGCTTGGTAGGGGGCAGGGCTACTGGGGCCAACGTCCTGACTTTC. Translation: CASSLVGGRATGANVLTF.

This chain uses TRBV7-6 with TRBJ1-1; possibly TRBD1 for D (6 bases). The V end lost 0 bases, the J end lost 8 bases, and 13 bases lay between the germline ends. The germline gives CDR1 SGHVS, CDR2 FNYEAQ. CDR3 length equals 14 residues. CDR3 bases: TGTGCCAGCAGCTTAGCGCGGACAGAAAAGGAAGCTTTCTTT. Amino acid sequence: CASSLARTEKEAFF.

The rearrangement joins TRBV3-1 (or the pseudogene TRBV3-2) to TRBJ1-1; D perhaps matches TRBD1 (5 bases). The CDR3 runs 15 residues. In germline, CDR1 is LGHDT, CDR2 YNNKEL (reference sequence). V was trimmed by 7 bases and J by 1 base, leaving 16 bases between them. The CDR3 region has the DNA TGTGCCAGCACCCATTGGGGCGGCAAGAACACTGAAGCTTTCTTT. Translating it yields CASTHWGGKNTEAFF.

This clone was picked up a small number of times. This chain links TRBV6-2 or TRBV6-3 with TRBJ1-1; no clear D. The germline V gene encodes CDR1 MNHEY and CDR2 SVGEGT. The length of the CDR3 is 21 residues. Trimming left V 6 bases short and J 1 base short, with 33 bases between. CDR3 region: CASSLHSPYEAHAKANTEAFF. DNA for the CDR3: TGTGCCAGCAGCCTTCATTCCCCCTACGAAGCCCACGCTAAAGCGAACACTGAAGCTTTCTTT.

CDR3 coding DNA: TGCGCCAGCAGCCACACCTGGCCCACCAACGAGCAGTACTTC. Its protein product is CASSHTWPTNEQYF. The rearrangement uses TRBV4-1 and TRBJ2-7; D call uncertain. This CDR3 has 14 residues. Germline loops: CDR1 MGHRA, CDR2 YSYEKL. Trimming left V 3 bases short and J 5 bases short, with 14 bases between.

This CDR3 is CAWSRRGQGNTEAFF. CDR3 bases: TGTGCCTGGAGCCGTCGGGGACAGGGGAACACTGAAGCTTTCTTT. The chain links TRBV30 to TRBJ1-1; 9 bases are a match to TRBD1. V shed 3 bases and J 1 base; nucleotides not matched to a gene: 6. Germline V gene lookup returns CDR1 GTSNPN and CDR2 SVGIG (reference sequence). This CDR3 is 15 amino acids long.

This clone was seen a handful of times. This specimen includes other DNA sequences encoding the same CDR3. The J gene is TRBJ2-1, the V gene TRBV18; D might be TRBD2 (5 bases). The CDR3 consists of 11 residues. V gave up 6 bases and J gave up 8 bases, with 8 bases separating them. Germline V gene data show CDR1 as KGHSH and CDR2 as LQKENI. The CDR3 DNA is TGTGCCAGCTCCCCGGAGGATGAGCAGTTCTTC. Its protein product is CASSPEDEQFF.

The rearrangement uses TRBV7-2 and TRBJ2-2; 10 bases align to TRBD2. V shed 5 bases and J 3 bases; nucleotides not matched to a gene: 6. CDR3 length: 16 amino acids. CDR1 is SGHTA, CDR2 FQGNSA, per germline. The CDR3 loop is CASSLQAGGDTGELFF. The CDR3 region has the DNA TGTGCCAGCAGCCTCCAAGCGGGAGGGGACACCGGGGAGCTGTTTTTT.

This sequence joins TRBV6-5 and TRBJ1-1; D is uncertain. The CDR3 consists of 12 residues. Germline CDR1 is MNHEY and CDR2 is SVGAGI. The V gene lost 8 bases and the J gene lost 3 bases, with 10 bases spanning the gap. CDR3: CASQRKDTEAFF. The CDR3 DNA is TGTGCCAGCCAGCGTAAGGACACTGAAGCTTTCTTT.

V usage is TRBV7-9 and J usage is TRBJ2-7; 8 positions agree with TRBD2. The CDR3 runs to 16 residues. Trimming cost V 7 bases and J 4 bases; bases outside gene matches: 15. Germline loops: CDR1 SEHNR, CDR2 FQNEAQ (reference sequence). The CDR3 bases are TGTGCCAGCACCCAAGGGAACCGGGGGGGCCATTACGAGCAGTACTTC. Translated, it gives CASTQGNRGGHYEQYF.

The rearrangement joins TRBV6-1 to TRBJ1-6; tentatively, D is TRBD1 (5 bases). The CDR3 spans 17 residues. Trimming left V 4 bases short and J 3 bases short, with 16 bases between. Per germline, CDR1 MNHNS and CDR2 SASEGT. The CDR3 reads CASSVPGEGGYNSPLHF. The CDR3 DNA follows: TGTGCCAGCAGTGTACCGGGGGAAGGAGGCTATAATTCACCCCTCCACTTT.

The table lists this clone with a count of one. The rearrangement joins TRBV4-3 to TRBJ1-6; D gene unclear. Trimming removed 7 bases from V and 11 bases from J, with 15 bases in between. The CDR3 loop spans 13 amino acids. Germline values: CDR1 LGHNA, CDR2 YSLEER. The CDR3 is CASTRYPETPLHF. Here the CDR3 DNA reads TGCGCCAGCACACGATATCCCGAGACACCCCTCCACTTT.

V and J are TRBV14 and TRBJ1-4, with D possibly being TRBD1 (6 bases). CDR3 size: 15 residues. V was cut by 1 base and J by 5 bases, with 11 bases left in between. Germline CDR1 is SGHDN and CDR2 is FVKESK. CDR3 DNA: TGTGCCAGCAGCCAAGTACAGGGCCTGAATGAAAAACTGTTTTTT. Its protein product is CASSQVQGLNEKLFF.

J is TRBJ1-5 and V is TRBV19, with D maybe TRBD1 (5 bases). V was shortened by 3 bases and J by 11 bases, with 23 bases between the two germline ends. This CDR3 is 16 amino acids long. The germline CDR1 and CDR2 sequences are LNHDA and SQIVND (reference sequence). DNA for the CDR3: TGTGCCAGTAGTATTTCAACCGGGACTCCTGACCGGGCCCAGCATTTT. Translating gives CASSISTGTPDRAQHF.

The rearrangement uses TRBV27 and TRBJ2-3; TRBD1 is a possible D gene (6 bases). The CDR3 runs 17 residues. Germline CDR1 reads MNHEY; CDR2 reads SMNVEV (reference sequence). V lost 3 bases and J 4 bases, leaving 20 bases between the germline ends. The CDR3 nucleotides are TGTGCCAGCAGTTTCCGATGGGACACCCCCGGCCCAGATACGCAGTATTTT. This encodes CASSFRWDTPGPDTQYF.

The V call is TRBV5-1, the J call TRBJ2-1; 12 bases map to TRBD2. The CDR3 has 14 amino acids. V dropped 2 bases and J dropped 9; count of bases not matched to a gene: 3. The germline CDR1 and CDR2 sequences are SGHRS and YFSETQ. Here the CDR3 reads CASSLGLAGFEQFF. The DNA of the CDR3 is TGCGCCAGCAGCTTAGGACTAGCGGGATTTGAGCAGTTCTTC.

The chain joins TRBV5-1 to TRBJ1-3; D not resolved. The CDR3 length is 15 residues. Between the trimmed V and J ends, which lost 1 base and 0 bases, there was a span of 8 bases. Per the germline V gene, CDR1 is SGHRS and CDR2 is YFSETQ. The CDR3 reads CASSLSRSSGNTIYF. CDR3 coding DNA: TGCGCCAGCAGCTTGTCTCGGAGCTCTGGAAACACCATATATTTT. Using reference TRBV5-1 and TRBJ1-3 for the parts outside the CDR3, the full variable domain is KAGVTQTPRYLIKTRGQQVTLSCSPISGHRSVSWYQQTPGQGLQFLFEYFSETQRNKGNFPGRFSGRQFSNSRSEMNVSTLELGDSALYLCASSLSRSSGNTIYFGEGSWLTVV.